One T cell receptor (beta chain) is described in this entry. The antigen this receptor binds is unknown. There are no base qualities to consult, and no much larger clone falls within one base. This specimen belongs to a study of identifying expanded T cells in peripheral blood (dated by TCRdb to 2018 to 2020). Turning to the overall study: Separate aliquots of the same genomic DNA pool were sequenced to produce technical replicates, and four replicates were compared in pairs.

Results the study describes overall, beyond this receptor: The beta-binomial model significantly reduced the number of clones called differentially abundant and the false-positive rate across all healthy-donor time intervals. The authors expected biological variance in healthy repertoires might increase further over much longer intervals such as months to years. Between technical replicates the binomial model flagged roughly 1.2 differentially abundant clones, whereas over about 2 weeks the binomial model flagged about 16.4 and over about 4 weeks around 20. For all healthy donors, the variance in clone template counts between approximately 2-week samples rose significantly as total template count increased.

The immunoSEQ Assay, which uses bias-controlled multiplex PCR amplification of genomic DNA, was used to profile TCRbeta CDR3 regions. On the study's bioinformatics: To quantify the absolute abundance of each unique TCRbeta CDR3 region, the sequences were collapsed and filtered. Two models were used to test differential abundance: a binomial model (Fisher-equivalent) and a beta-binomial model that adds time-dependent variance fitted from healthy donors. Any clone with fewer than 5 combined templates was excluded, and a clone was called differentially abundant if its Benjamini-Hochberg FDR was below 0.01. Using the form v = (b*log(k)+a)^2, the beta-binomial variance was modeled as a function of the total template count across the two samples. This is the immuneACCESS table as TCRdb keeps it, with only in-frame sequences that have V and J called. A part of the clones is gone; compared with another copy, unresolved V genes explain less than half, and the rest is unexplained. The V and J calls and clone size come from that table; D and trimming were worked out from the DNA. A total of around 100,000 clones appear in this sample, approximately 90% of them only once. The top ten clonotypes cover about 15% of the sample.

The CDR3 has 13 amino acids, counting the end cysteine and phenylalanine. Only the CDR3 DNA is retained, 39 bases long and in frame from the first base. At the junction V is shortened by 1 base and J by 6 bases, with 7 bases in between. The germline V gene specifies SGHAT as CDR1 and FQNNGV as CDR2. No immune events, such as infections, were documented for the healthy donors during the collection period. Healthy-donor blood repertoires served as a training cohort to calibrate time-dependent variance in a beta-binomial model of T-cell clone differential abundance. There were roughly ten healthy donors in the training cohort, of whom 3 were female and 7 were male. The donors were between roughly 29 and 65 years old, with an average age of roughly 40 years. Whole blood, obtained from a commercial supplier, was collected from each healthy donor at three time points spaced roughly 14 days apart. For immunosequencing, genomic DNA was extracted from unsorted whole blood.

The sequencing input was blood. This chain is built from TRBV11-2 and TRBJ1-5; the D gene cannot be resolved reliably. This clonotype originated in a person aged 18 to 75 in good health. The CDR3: CASSLVVGQPQHF. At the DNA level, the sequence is TGTGCCAGCAGCTTAGTGGTCGGTCAGCCCCAGCATTTT.